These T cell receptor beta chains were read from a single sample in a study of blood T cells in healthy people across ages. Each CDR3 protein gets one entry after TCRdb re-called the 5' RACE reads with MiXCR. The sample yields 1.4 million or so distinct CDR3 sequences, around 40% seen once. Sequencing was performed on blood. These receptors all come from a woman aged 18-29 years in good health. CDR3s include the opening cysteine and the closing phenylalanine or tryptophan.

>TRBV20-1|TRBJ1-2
CSGPGWGGYTF
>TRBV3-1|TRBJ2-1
CASRLSGTSGRAGEQFF
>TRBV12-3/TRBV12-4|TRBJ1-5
CASGLQGSNQPQHF
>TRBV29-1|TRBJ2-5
CTAVRGSQYF
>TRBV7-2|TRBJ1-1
CASSSLGGETEAFF
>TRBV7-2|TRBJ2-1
CASSRRGGGSGEGNEQFF
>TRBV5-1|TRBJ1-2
CASSLNQGGDYTF
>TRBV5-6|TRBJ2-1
CASSGDRGLENEQFF
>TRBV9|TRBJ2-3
CASSVGDSGSSGNPDTQYF
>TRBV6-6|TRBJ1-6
CASNKQGASHNSPLHF
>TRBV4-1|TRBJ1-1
CASSQRPSPGGRRGTEAFF
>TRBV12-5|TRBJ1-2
CASGLIAPYGYTF
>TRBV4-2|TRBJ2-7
CASSQGDLYEQYF
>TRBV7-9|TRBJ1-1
CASSLERGMNTEAFF
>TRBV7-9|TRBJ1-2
CASSPVLRGAHNYGYTF
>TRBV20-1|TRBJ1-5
CSARVLGQGYNQPQHF
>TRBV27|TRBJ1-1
CASSPSRTVNTEAFF